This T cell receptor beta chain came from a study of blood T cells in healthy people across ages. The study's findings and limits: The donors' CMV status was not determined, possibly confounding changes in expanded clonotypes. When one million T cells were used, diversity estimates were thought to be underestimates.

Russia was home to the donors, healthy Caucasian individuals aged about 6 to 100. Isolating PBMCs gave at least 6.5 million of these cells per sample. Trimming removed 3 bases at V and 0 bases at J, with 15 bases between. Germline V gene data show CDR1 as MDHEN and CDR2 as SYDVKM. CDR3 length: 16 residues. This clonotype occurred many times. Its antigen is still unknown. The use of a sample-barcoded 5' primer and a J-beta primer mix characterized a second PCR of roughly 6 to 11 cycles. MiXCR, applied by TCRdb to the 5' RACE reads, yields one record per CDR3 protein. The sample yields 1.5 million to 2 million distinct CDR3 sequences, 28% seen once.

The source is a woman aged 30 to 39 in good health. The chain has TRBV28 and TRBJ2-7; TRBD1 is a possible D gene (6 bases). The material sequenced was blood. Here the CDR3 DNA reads TGTGCCAGCAGTTTCCGGACAGAGACAAGCTCCTACGAGCAGTACTTC. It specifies CASSFRTETSSYEQYF.